These 2 T cell receptor beta chains were all obtained from the same sample, sequenced in a study of cytomegalovirus exposure and HLA in healthy donors. Data came from immunoSEQ multiplex PCR; TCRdb stores just in-frame clones and leaves some out. Here the sample spans approximately 20,000 clones, under 98% being singletons. Sequencing was carried out using PBMCs. The receptors come from a man between 25 and 39 years old in good health and CMV-seropositive.

V usage is TRBV5-1 and J usage is TRBJ2-3; 12 bases line up with TRBD2. Germline CDR1 is SGHRS and CDR2 is YFSETQ. The trim removed 4 bases at V and 3 bases at J, leaving 6 bases unmatched. The CDR3 runs 16 residues. This chain's CDR3 is CASSAPLAGGTDTQYF. CDR3 nucleotide sequence: TGCGCCAGCAGCGCCCCACTAGCGGGAGGAACAGATACGCAGTATTTT.

The chain uses TRBV11-3 and TRBJ2-6; perhaps TRBD2 as D (6 bases). CDR1 and CDR2 from the germline V gene are SGHNT and YENEEA. V shed 6 bases and J shed 0 bases, with 9 bases lying between them. This CDR3 has 15 residues. The CDR3 nucleotides read TGTGCCAGCAGGGCGGGACTCTCTGGGGCCAACGTCCTGACTTTC. Translation gives CASRAGLSGANVLTF. The full variable domain, with the rest looked up from reference TRBV11-3 and TRBJ2-6, is EAGVVQSPRYKIIEKKQPVAFWCNPISGHNTLYWYLQNLGQGPELLIRYENEEAVDDSQLPKDRFSAERLKGVDSTLKIQPAELGDSAVYLCASRAGLSGANVLTFGAGSRLTVL.